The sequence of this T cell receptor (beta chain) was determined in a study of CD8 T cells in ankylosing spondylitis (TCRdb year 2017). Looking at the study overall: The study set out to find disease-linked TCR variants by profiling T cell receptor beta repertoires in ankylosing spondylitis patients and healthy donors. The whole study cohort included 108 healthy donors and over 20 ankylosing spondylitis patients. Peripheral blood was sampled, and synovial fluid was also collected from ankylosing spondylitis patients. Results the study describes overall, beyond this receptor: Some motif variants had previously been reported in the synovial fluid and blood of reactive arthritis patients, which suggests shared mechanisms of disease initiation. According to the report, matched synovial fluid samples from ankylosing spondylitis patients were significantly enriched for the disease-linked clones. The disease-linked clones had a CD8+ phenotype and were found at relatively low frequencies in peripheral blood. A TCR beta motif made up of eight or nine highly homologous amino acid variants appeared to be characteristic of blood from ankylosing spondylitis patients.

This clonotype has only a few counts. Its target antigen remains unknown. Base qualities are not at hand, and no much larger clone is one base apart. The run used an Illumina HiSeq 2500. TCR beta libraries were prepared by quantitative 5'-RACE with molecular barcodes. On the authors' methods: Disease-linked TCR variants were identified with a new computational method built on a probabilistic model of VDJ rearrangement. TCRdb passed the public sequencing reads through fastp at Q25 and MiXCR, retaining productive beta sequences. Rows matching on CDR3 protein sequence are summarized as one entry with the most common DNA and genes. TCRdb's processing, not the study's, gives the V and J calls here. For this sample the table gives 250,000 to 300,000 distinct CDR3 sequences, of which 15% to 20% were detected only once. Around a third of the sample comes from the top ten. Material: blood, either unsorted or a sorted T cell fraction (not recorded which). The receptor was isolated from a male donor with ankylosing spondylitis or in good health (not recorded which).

The DNA sequence is TGTGCCAGCAGCCTCACCGTGGGCAGGACGACCTACGAGCAGTACTTC. The translation is CASSLTVGRTTYEQYF. The sequence is built from TRBV5-6 and TRBJ2-7; the D segment cannot be called with confidence. From a lookup of the germline V gene, CDR1 and CDR2 are SGHDT and YYEEEE. The junction shows trimming of 4 bases on V and 2 bases on J, plus 19 bases between the germline ends. The CDR3 contains 16 residues, cysteine and phenylalanine counted. CDR3 DNA only is kept here, 48 bases in frame from base 1. Full variable domain (CDR3 extended with the reference TRBV5-6 and TRBJ2-7 proteins): DAGVTQSPTHLIKTRGQQVTLRCSPKSGHDTVSWYQQALGQGPQFIFQYYEEEERQRGNFPDRFSGHQFPNYSSELNVNALLLGDSALYLCASSLTVGRTTYEQYFGPGTRLTVT.